This T cell receptor (beta chain) appears in the sequencing data of a study of T cell responses to AZD1222 COVID-19 vaccine. Looking at the study overall: Investigators merged groups given second doses at roughly 4 or roughly 12 weeks.

Sequencing was performed with immunoSEQ multiplex PCR; in TCRdb, only in-frame clones are kept and a portion is missing. The data contain about 120,000 clones, 80% to 85% of them seen just once; the ten biggest clones take up about 9%. In its sample, this clone was seen once. Its antigen is unidentified. Study-level findings and limits: Clonal diversity was possibly underestimated, and the donors were mostly white British, with more females.

The CDR3 covers 14 residues. V shed 4 bases and J shed 0 bases, with 9 bases lying between them. In germline, CDR1 is SNHLY, CDR2 FYNNEI. This rearrangement joins TRBV2 to TRBJ2-5; the D gene is possibly TRBD2 (5 bases). The source of this sequence is an adult in good health. Sequences were derived from peripheral blood, sampled on day 0 of AZD1222 vaccination. Here the CDR3 reads CASSGTFYQETQYF. DNA for the CDR3: TGTGCCAGCAGTGGGACTTTTTACCAAGAGACCCAGTACTTC.